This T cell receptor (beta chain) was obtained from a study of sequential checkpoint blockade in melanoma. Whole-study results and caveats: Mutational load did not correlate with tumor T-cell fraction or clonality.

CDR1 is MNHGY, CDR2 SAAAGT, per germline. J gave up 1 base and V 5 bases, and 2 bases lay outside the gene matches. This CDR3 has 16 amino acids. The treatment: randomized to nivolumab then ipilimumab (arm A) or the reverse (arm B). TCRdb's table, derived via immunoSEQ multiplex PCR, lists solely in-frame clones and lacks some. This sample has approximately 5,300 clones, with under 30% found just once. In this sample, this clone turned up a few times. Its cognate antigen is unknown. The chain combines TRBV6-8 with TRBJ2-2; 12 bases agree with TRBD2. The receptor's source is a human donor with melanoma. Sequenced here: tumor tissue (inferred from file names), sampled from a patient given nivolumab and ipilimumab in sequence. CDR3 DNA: TGTGCCAGCAGTAAGACTAGCGGGGGGAACACCGGGGAGCTGTTTTTT. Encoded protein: CASSKTSGGNTGELFF.